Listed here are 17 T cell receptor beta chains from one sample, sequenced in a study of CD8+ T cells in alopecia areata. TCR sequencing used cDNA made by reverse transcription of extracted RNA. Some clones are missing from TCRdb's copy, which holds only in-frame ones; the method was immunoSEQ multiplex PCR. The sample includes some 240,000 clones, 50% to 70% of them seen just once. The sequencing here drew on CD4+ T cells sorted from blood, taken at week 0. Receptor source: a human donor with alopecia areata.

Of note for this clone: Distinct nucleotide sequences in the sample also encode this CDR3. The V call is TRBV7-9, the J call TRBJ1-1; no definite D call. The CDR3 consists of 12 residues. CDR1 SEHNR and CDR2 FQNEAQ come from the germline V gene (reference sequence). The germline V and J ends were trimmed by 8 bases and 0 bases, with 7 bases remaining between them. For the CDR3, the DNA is TGTGCCAGCTCACTAATGAACACTGAAGCTTTCTTT. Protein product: CASSLMNTEAFF.

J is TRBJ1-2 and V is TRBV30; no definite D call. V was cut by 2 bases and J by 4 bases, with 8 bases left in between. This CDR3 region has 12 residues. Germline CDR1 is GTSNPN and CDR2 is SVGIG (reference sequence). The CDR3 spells CAWSIQSYGYTF. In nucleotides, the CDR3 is TGTGCCTGGAGTATCCAGAGCTATGGCTACACCTTC.

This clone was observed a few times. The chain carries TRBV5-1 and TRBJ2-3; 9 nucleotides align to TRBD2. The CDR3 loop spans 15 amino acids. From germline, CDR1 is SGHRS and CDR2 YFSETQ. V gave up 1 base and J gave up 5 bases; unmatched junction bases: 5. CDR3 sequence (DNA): TGCGCCAGCAGCTTGCCTAGCGGGGTTGAAGATACGCAGTATTTT. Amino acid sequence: CASSLPSGVEDTQYF.

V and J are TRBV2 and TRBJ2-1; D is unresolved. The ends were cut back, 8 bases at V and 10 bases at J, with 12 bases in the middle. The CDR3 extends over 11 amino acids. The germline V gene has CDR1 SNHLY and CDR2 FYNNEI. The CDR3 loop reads CASASPREQFF. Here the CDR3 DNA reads TGTGCCAGCGCCTCCCCCAGGGAGCAGTTCTTC.

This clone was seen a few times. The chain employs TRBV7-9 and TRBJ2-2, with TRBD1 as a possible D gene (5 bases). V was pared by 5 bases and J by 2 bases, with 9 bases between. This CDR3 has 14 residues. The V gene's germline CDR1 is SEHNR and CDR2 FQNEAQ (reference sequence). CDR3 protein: CASSRTSNTGELFF. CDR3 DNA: TGTGCCAGCAGCCGGACATCCAACACCGGGGAGCTGTTTTTT.

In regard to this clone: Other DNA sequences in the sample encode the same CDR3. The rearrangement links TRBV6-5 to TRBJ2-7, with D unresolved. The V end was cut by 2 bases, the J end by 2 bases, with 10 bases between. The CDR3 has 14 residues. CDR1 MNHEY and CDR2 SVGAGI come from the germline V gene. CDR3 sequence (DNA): TGTGCCAGCAGTTACACTGGGTTGACCTACGAGCAGTACTTC. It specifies CASSYTGLTYEQYF.

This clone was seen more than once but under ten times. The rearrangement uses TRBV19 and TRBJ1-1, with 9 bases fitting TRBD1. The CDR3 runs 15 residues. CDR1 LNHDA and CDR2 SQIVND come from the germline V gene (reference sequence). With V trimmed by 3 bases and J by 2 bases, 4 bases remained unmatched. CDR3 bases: TGTGCCAGTAGTATTCCGGGACAGGGTAACACTGAAGCTTTCTTT. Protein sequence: CASSIPGQGNTEAFF.

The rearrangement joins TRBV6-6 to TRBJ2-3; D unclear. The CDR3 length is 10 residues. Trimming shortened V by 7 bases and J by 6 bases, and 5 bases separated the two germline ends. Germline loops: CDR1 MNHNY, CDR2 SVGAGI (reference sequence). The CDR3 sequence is CASMGDTQYF. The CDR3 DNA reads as TGTGCCAGCATGGGGGATACGCAGTATTTT.

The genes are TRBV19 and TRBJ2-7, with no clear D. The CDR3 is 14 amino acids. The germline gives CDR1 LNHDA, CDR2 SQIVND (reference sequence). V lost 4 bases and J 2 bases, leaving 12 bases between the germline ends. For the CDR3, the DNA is TGTGCCAGTAGTAGAGGAGACCCGACCTACGAGCAGTACTTC. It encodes CASSRGDPTYEQYF.

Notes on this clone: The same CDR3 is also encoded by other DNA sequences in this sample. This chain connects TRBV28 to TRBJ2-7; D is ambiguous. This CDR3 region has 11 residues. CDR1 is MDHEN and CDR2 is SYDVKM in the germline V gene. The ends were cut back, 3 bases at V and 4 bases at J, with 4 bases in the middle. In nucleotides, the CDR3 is TGTGCCAGCAGTTTCCGGTACGAGCAGTACTTC. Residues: CASSFRYEQYF.

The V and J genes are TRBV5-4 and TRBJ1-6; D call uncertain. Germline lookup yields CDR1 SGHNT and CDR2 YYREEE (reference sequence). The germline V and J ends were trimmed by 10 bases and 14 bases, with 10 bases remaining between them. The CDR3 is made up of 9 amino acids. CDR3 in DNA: TGTGCCCTTAGGGCAGCCCTCCACTTT. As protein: CALRAALHF.

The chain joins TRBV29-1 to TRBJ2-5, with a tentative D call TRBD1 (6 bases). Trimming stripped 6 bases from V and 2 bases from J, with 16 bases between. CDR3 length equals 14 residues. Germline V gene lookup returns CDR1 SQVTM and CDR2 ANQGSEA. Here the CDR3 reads CSVSRGQRQETQYF. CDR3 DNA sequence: TGCAGCGTCTCCCGAGGACAGCGACAAGAGACCCAGTACTTC.

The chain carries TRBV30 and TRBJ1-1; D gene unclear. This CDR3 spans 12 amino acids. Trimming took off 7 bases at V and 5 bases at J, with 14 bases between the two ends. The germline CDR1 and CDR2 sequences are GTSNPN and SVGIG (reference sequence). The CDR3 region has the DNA TGTGCCTCGGCCGCCTTGGGGACTGAAGCTTTCTTT. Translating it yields CASAALGTEAFF.

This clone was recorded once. The CDR3 sequence: CASSFSLEQYF. CDR3 in DNA: TGTGCCAGCAGCTTCAGTTTGGAGCAGTACTTC. The V call is TRBV7-9, the J call TRBJ2-7, with unresolved D. The CDR3 has 11 amino acids. V lost 3 bases and J lost 7, with 7 bases in between. Germline V gene lookup returns CDR1 SEHNR and CDR2 FQNEAQ (reference sequence). The full variable domain, with the rest looked up from reference TRBV7-9 and TRBJ2-7, is DTGVSQNPRHKITKRGQNVTFRCDPISEHNRLYWYRQTLGQGPEFLTYFQNEAQLEKSRLLSDRFSAERPKGSFSTLEIQRTEQGDSAMYLCASSFSLEQYFGPGTRLTVT.

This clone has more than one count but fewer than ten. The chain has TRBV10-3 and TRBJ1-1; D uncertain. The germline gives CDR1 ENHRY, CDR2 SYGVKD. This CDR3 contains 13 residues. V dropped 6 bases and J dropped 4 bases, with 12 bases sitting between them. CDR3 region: CAISGSKGTEAFF. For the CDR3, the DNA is TGTGCCATCAGCGGGTCCAAGGGCACTGAAGCTTTCTTT.

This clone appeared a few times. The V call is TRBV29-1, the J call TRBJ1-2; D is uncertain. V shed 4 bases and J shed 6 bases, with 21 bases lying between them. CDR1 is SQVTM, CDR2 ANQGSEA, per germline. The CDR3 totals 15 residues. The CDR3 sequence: CSVGGGGGHLDGYTF. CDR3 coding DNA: TGCAGCGTTGGTGGAGGCGGCGGGCACCTGGATGGCTACACCTTC. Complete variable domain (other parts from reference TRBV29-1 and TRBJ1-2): SAVISQKPSRDICQRGTSLTIQCQVDSQVTMMFWYRQQPGQSLTLIATANQGSEATYESGFVIDKFPISRPNLTFSTLTVSNMSPEDSSIYLCSVGGGGGHLDGYTFGSGTRLTVV.

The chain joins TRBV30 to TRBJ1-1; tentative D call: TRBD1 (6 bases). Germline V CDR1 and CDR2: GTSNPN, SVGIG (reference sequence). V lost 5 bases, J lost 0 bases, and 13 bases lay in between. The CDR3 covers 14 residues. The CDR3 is CAWDRGQMNTEAFF. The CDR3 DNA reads TGTGCCTGGGACCGAGGACAGATGAACACTGAAGCTTTCTTT. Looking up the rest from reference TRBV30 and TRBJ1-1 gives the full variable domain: SQTIHQWPATLVQPVGSPLSLECTVEGTSNPNLYWYRQAAGRGLQLLFYSVGIGQISSEVPQNLSASRPQDRQFILSSKKLLLSDSGFYLCAWDRGQMNTEAFFGQGTRLTVV.